This T cell receptor beta chain was found in a study of control samples from healthy donors and cancer patients. Assay: immunoSEQ multiplex PCR; the TCRdb copy retains only in-frame clones and omits some. The table lists 170,000 or so clones, roughly 92% of them singletons. The CDR3 contains 15 residues. The trim removed 5 bases at V and 7 bases at J, leaving 11 bases unmatched. Germline V gene data show CDR1 as SGHVS and CDR2 as FNYEAQ. Sequences were obtained from blood. This sequence joins TRBV7-6 and TRBJ2-3; TRBD2 matches at 8 bases. This TCR derives from a woman between 18 and 29 years old in good health. The CDR3 loop is CASSPGLGAKNTQYF. CDR3 DNA: TGTGCCAGCAGCCCGGGACTAGGGGCAAAAAATACGCAGTATTTT. The full variable domain, its missing parts supplied by reference TRBV7-6 and TRBJ2-3, is GAGVSQSPRYKVTKRGQDVALRCDPISGHVSLYWYRQALGQGPEFLTYFNYEAQQDKSGLPNDRFSAERPEGSISTLTIQRTEQRDSAMYRCASSPGLGAKNTQYFGPGTRLTVL.